Shown below are 18 T cell receptor beta chains from a single sample sequenced in a study of chemoradiotherapy in HPV16-positive cancers. Assay used: immunoSEQ multiplex PCR; TCRdb lists only in-frame clones, some missing. Of about 53,000 clones listed, around nine tenths were seen once; the top ten hold approximately 3.5%. Sequencing used blood, obtained from a patient who underwent chemoradiotherapy. The receptor source for this set is a human donor with HPV-associated anogenital cancer.

The chain recombines TRBV6-1 with TRBJ1-2; TRBD1 matches 10 bases. Germline values: CDR1 MNHNS, CDR2 SASEGT. The J segment lost 6 bases and the V segment lost 10 bases, leaving 11 bases of the junction unmatched. The CDR3 sequence is 14 residues long. The CDR3 sequence: CANTPGQGWNGYTF. The CDR3 region has the DNA TGTGCCAACACACCGGGACAGGGGTGGAATGGCTACACCTTC.

This chain connects TRBV18 to TRBJ2-5; no firm D call. In germline, CDR1 is KGHSH, CDR2 LQKENI. Trimming removed 2 bases from V and 5 bases from J, with 12 bases in between. The CDR3 totals 14 residues. The CDR3 sequence: CASSPGSVLETQYF. CDR3 sequence (DNA): TGTGCCAGCTCACCAGGGTCGGTGTTGGAGACCCAGTACTTC.

The J gene is TRBJ1-3, the V gene TRBV6-1, with TRBD1 identical over 7 bases. V shed 9 bases, J shed 3 bases, and the junction held 8 bases outside the gene matches. From germline, CDR1 is MNHNS and CDR2 SASEGT. This CDR3 is built from 14 residues. For the CDR3, the DNA is TGTGCCAGTAGAAGACAGGGTAGTGGAAACACCATATATTTT. This codes for CASRRQGSGNTIYF.

The gene calls are TRBV5-1 and TRBJ1-6; 10 bases map to TRBD1. V lost 5 bases and J lost 9; bases outside the gene matches: 5. The CDR3 runs 14 residues. Germline CDR1 is SGHRS and CDR2 is YFSETQ. CDR3 region: CASRGGQGGSPLHF. DNA of the CDR3: TGCGCCAGCAGGGGCGGACAGGGGGGTTCACCCCTCCACTTT.

The chain employs TRBV18 and TRBJ2-7; D call uncertain. Deletions cut 2 bases from V and 3 bases from J, with 2 bases between. This CDR3 comprises 11 residues. Germline V gene data show CDR1 as KGHSH and CDR2 as LQKENI. The DNA for the CDR3 is TGTGCCAGCTCACCAAACTACGAGCAGTACTTC. As protein: CASSPNYEQYF.

This chain uses TRBV29-1 with TRBJ2-3; D gene uncertain. With 0 bases removed from V and 1 base from J, the gap between germline ends came to 11 bases. This CDR3 comprises 15 residues. In germline, CDR1 is SQVTM, CDR2 ANQGSEA. CDR3 sequence reads: CSVEDLIEGTDTQYF. The CDR3 DNA reads TGCAGCGTTGAAGATCTTATTGAAGGCACAGATACGCAGTATTTT.

The chain links TRBV7-9 to TRBJ1-2; possible D gene TRBD1, 5 bases. CDR3 length: 15 amino acids. Germline CDR1 and CDR2: SEHNR and FQNEAQ (reference sequence). Trimming pared 4 bases from V and 8 bases from J, leaving 20 bases between. The CDR3 bases are TGTGCCAGCAGCTCCGCCGTGGGGGTACAAAAGGGCTACACCTTC. As protein: CASSSAVGVQKGYTF.

This chain connects TRBV7-2 to TRBJ1-1, with 11 bases lining up with TRBD1. The CDR3 has 17 residues. Per germline, CDR1 SGHTA and CDR2 FQGNSA. J gave up 4 bases and V 4 bases, and 11 bases lay outside the gene matches. The CDR3 loop reads CASSSFVDRGLSTEAFF. The CDR3 bases are TGTGCCAGCAGCTCGTTCGTGGACAGGGGGCTCTCCACTGAAGCTTTCTTT. Looking up the rest from reference TRBV7-2 and TRBJ1-1 gives the full variable domain: GAGVSQSPSNKVTEKGKDVELRCDPISGHTALYWYRQSLGQGLEFLIYFQGNSAPDKSGLPSDRFSAERTGGSVSTLTIQRTQQEDSAVYLCASSSFVDRGLSTEAFFGQGTRLTVV.

The V gene is TRBV30, the J gene TRBJ1-6; D remains unclear. This CDR3 comprises 13 residues. Trimming stripped 4 bases from V and 14 bases from J, with 18 bases between. CDR1 GTSNPN and CDR2 SVGIG come from the germline V gene (reference sequence). The CDR3 nucleotides are TGTGCCTGGACTGGACTCCCTGGAAGGTCCCTCCACTTT. This sequence encodes CAWTGLPGRSLHF.

The table lists this clone with a few counts. In DNA, the CDR3 is TGTGCCAGCAGCTTAGTAGGTGATCAGCCCCAGCATTTT. Translating gives CASSLVGDQPQHF. The rearrangement uses TRBV7-2 and TRBJ1-5; D call uncertain. V lost 1 base and J 5 bases, leaving 6 bases between the germline ends. CDR1 is SGHTA, CDR2 FQGNSA, per germline. This CDR3 is 13 amino acids long. The variable domain in full, with the rest retrieved from reference TRBV7-2 and TRBJ1-5, is GAGVSQSPSNKVTEKGKDVELRCDPISGHTALYWYRQSLGQGLEFLIYFQGNSAPDKSGLPSDRFSAERTGGSVSTLTIQRTQQEDSAVYLCASSLVGDQPQHFGDGTRLSIL.

V gene TRBV5-5 combines with J gene TRBJ2-1; D assignment may be TRBD1 or TRBD2 (6 bases each). The CDR3 is 14 residues long. CDR1 and CDR2 (germline): SGHKS, YYEKEE (reference sequence). Trimming pared 0 bases from V and 7 bases from J, leaving 11 bases between. The CDR3 nucleotides are TGTGCCAGCAGCTTGGATCAAGGGGGGAATGAGCAGTTCTTC. As protein: CASSLDQGGNEQFF.

The gene calls are TRBV27 and TRBJ2-3; 9 nucleotides line up with TRBD1. Per the germline V gene, CDR1 is MNHEY and CDR2 is SMNVEV (reference sequence). V dropped 4 bases and J dropped 4; count of bases not matched to a gene: 3. The CDR3 is 14 residues long. The CDR3 spells CASSWTGVPDTQYF. The CDR3 DNA is TGTGCCAGCAGTTGGACAGGGGTTCCAGATACGCAGTATTTT.

In this sample, this clone turned up a few times. The chain carries TRBV27 and TRBJ2-1; unclear D gene. This CDR3 has 15 amino acids. Germline lookup yields CDR1 MNHEY and CDR2 SMNVEV (reference sequence). Trimming took off 3 bases at V and 4 bases at J, with 13 bases between the two ends. CDR3 bases: TGTGCCAGCAGTTTCGAAGGTATCAGGTACAATGAGCAGTTCTTC. Protein: CASSFEGIRYNEQFF.

The V and J genes are TRBV4-1 and TRBJ2-3; D gene uncertain. The V gene's germline CDR1 is MGHRA and CDR2 YSYEKL. The CDR3 loop spans 12 amino acids. V was clipped by 0 bases and J by 9 bases, with 7 bases between them. The CDR3 here is CASSQEGGTQYF. The CDR3 nucleotides are TGCGCCAGCAGCCAAGAGGGCGGCACGCAGTATTTT.

V is TRBV6-1 and J is TRBJ1-1; D not certain. The CDR3 has 13 amino acids. The V end lost 5 bases, the J end lost 8 bases, and 15 bases lay between the germline ends. CDR1 MNHNS and CDR2 SASEGT come from the germline V gene. CDR3 sequence reads: CASSLGLQQEAFF. The CDR3 DNA reads TGTGCCAGCAGTCTAGGCCTCCAACAAGAAGCTTTCTTT.

The V call is TRBV4-1, the J call TRBJ1-1, with D possibly being TRBD1 (5 bases). In germline, CDR1 is MGHRA, CDR2 YSYEKL. Trimming left V 5 bases short and J 4 bases short, with 14 bases between. The CDR3 has 14 amino acids. The CDR3 nucleotides are TGCGCCAGCAGCAGCGGACCCGGGACCACTGAAGCTTTCTTT. It codes for CASSSGPGTTEAFF.

The chain carries TRBV5-4 and TRBJ2-1; D possibly matches TRBD1 or TRBD2 (5 bases each). Germline V gene data show CDR1 as SGHNT and CDR2 as YYREEE (reference sequence). Trimming left V 4 bases short and J 12 bases short, with 8 bases between. The CDR3 is 10 amino acids. The CDR3 is CASSRDPQFF. The CDR3 nucleotides read TGTGCCAGCAGCCGGGACCCGCAGTTCTTC.

The chain uses TRBV7-9 and TRBJ2-7; either TRBD1 or TRBD2 may supply D (5 bases each). Looked up from germline, CDR1 is SEHNR and CDR2 is FQNEAQ (reference sequence). Between the trimmed V and J ends, which lost 5 bases and 6 bases, there was a span of 11 bases. The length of the CDR3 is 12 residues. The chain's CDR3 is CASSPLGTEQYF. The CDR3 nucleotides read TGTGCCAGCAGCCCACTCGGGACCGAGCAGTACTTC.